The 28 T cell receptor beta chains listed next were all sequenced from one sample in a study of blood T cells in healthy people across ages. A second PCR, run for about 6 to 12 cycles, used a sample-barcoded 5' primer plus a J-beta primer mix. MiXCR was run by TCRdb on the 5' RACE reads, yielding one entry per CDR3 protein. The sample contains approximately 1.5 million distinct CDR3 sequences, about 32% of which appear only once. The sequencing sample was made of blood. Receptors originate from a woman in her twenties or thirties in good health.

About this clonotype: Relative to the germline gene, one junction end is altered; a read error may explain this. This chain links TRBV28 with TRBJ2-1, with a tentative D call TRBD1 (6 bases). The CDR3 is made up of 17 amino acids. Germline CDR1 is MDHEN and CDR2 is SYDVKM. The CDR3, as DNA: TGTGCCAGCAGTTATGGGGGAACGGGGCAGGGGAACAATGAGCTGTTCTTC. Encoded protein: CASSYGGTGQGNNELFF.

This clonotype has only a few counts. The rearrangement joins TRBV7-2 to TRBJ1-2, with D hard to call. CDR1 SGHTA and CDR2 FQGNSA come from the germline V gene. Trimming shortened V by 5 bases and J by 2 bases, and 21 bases separated the two germline ends. The CDR3 is 17 residues long. The CDR3 DNA reads TGTGCCAGCAGCCTAAAAAGCCTAACGGTGGGGAACTATGGCTACACCTTC. Translating it yields CASSLKSLTVGNYGYTF.

The V and J genes are TRBV20-1 and TRBJ1-1, with no clear D. The germline gives CDR1 DFQATT, CDR2 SNEGSKA (reference sequence). This CDR3 contains 13 residues. V gave up 6 bases and J gave up 1 base, with 12 bases separating them. CDR3 DNA sequence: TGCAGTGCGTTATCGTTCGGGAACACTGAAGCTTTCTTT. It specifies CSALSFGNTEAFF.

This clonotype has more than one count but fewer than ten. CDR3 amino acids: CSARDLEPTLYEQYF. CDR3 in DNA: TGCAGTGCTAGAGATCTCGAACCGACCTTATACGAGCAGTACTTC. The chain couples TRBV20-1 to TRBJ2-7; D is unclear. This CDR3 contains 15 residues. Trimming shortened V by 0 bases and J by 4 bases, and 16 bases separated the two germline ends. Germline CDR1 is DFQATT and CDR2 is SNEGSKA (reference sequence).

This clonotype was seen a few times. The chain employs TRBV27 and TRBJ2-7; D is perhaps TRBD2 (6 bases). Germline assignment: CDR1 MNHEY and CDR2 SMNVEV (reference sequence). Trimming left V 5 bases short and J 2 bases short, with 16 bases between. This CDR3 comprises 15 residues. This CDR3 is CASSGAGQGPYEQYF. In DNA form, the CDR3 reads TGTGCCAGCAGTGGGGCGGGGCAGGGTCCCTACGAGCAGTACTTC.

J is TRBJ1-1 and V is TRBV2; possibly TRBD1 for D (6 bases). Germline CDR1 SNHLY, CDR2 FYNNEI. Deletions cut 7 bases from V and 3 bases from J, with 9 bases between. The length of the CDR3 is 12 residues. The CDR3 is CASNREHTEAFF. The CDR3 region has the DNA TGTGCCAGCAACAGGGAGCACACTGAAGCTTTCTTT.

The rearrangement joins TRBV3-1 to TRBJ2-3, with TRBD2 identical over 7 bases. CDR1 is LGHDT, CDR2 YNNKEL, per germline (reference sequence). V dropped 5 bases and J dropped 5; count of bases not matched to a gene: 7. This CDR3 is 14 amino acids long. The CDR3: CASSSGLVGDTQYF. The CDR3, as DNA: TGTGCCAGCAGCTCCGGACTAGTTGGAGATACGCAGTATTTT.

The CDR3 reads CASSHGLAAQETQYF. The CDR3 coding sequence is TGCGCCAGCAGTCACGGACTAGCGGCCCAAGAGACCCAGTACTTC. The rearrangement uses TRBV5-1 and TRBJ2-5, with 10 nucleotides matching TRBD2. The CDR3 totals 15 residues. V dropped 5 bases and J dropped 1; count of bases not matched to a gene: 5. Per the germline V gene, CDR1 is SGHRS and CDR2 is YFSETQ.

The chain has TRBV20-1 and TRBJ1-2; D is undetermined. Between the trimmed V and J ends, which lost 3 bases and 6 bases, there was a span of 17 bases. The CDR3 totals 14 residues. Germline CDR1 reads DFQATT; CDR2 reads SNEGSKA (reference sequence). The CDR3 sequence is CSARIGRAPHGYTF. The DNA of the CDR3 is TGCAGTGCTAGGATAGGGCGCGCTCCCCATGGCTACACCTTC.

This clonotype was counted at least ten times. The chain links TRBV7-9 to TRBJ2-1, with no clear D. The CDR3 sequence is 13 residues long. Trimming removed 5 bases at V and 10 bases at J, with 15 bases between. Germline loops: CDR1 SEHNR, CDR2 FQNEAQ (reference sequence). CDR3 bases: TGTGCCAGCAGCGACGGACCGTCCGGGGAGCAGTTCTTC. Amino acid sequence: CASSDGPSGEQFF.

The CDR3: CASSITYRGRGTEAFF. CDR3 DNA: TGTGCCAGCAGCATTACCTACAGGGGCCGAGGCACTGAAGCTTTCTTT. This chain uses TRBV28 with TRBJ1-1, with TRBD1 matching over 7 bases. With 6 bases clipped from V and 4 bases from J, the junction kept 14 bases outside the gene matches. The germline CDR1 and CDR2 sequences are MDHEN and SYDVKM. There are 16 residues in the CDR3.

The CDR3 protein is CATLDSTNEKLFF. CDR3 DNA: TGTGCCACCTTAGACTCAACTAATGAAAAACTGTTTTTT. The genes are TRBV12-3 or TRBV12-4 and TRBJ1-4; D is unresolved. The CDR3 contains 13 residues. V gave up 10 bases and J gave up 0 bases, with 9 bases separating them.

The rearrangement links TRBV5-1 to TRBJ2-7, with 8 bases aligning to TRBD2. Germline CDR1 and CDR2: SGHRS and YFSETQ. CDR3 size: 15 residues. V was clipped by 2 bases and J by 4 bases; unmatched bases: 8. CDR3 residues: CASSLEGLVAYEQYF. The DNA of the CDR3 is TGCGCCAGCAGCTTAGAGGGACTAGTAGCTTACGAGCAGTACTTC.

This rearrangement joins TRBV12-3 or TRBV12-4 to TRBJ2-7; 12 bases are a match to TRBD1. V was clipped by 3 bases and J by 6 bases; unmatched bases: 6. This CDR3 contains 15 residues. CDR3 residues: CASSFAGQGASEQYF. CDR3 in DNA: TGTGCCAGCAGTTTCGCGGGACAGGGGGCAAGCGAGCAGTACTTC.

The chain uses TRBV7-2 and TRBJ2-4; D might be TRBD2 (6 bases). Judging by the DNA end, TRBJ2-7 fits better; the J call may be wrong. The germline gives CDR1 SGHTA, CDR2 FQGNSA. This CDR3 comprises 18 residues. The CDR3 reads CASSSYGGLAGLSYEQYF. The CDR3 nucleotides are TGTGCCAGCAGCTCATATGGGGGGTTGGCGGGGTTAAGCTACGAGCAGTACTTC.

This clonotype came up a few times. The CDR3: CASSKTSGRHNEQFF. The CDR3 coding sequence is TGTGCCAGCAGTAAGACTAGCGGGAGACACAATGAGCAGTTCTTC. This chain uses TRBV2 with TRBJ2-1; 12 bases align to TRBD2. The germline V gene encodes CDR1 SNHLY and CDR2 FYNNEI. V was clipped by 5 bases and J by 5 bases; unmatched bases: 4. This CDR3 spans 15 amino acids.

The chain combines TRBV5-1 with TRBJ2-5, with 7 nucleotides matching TRBD2. The DNA end is a closer match to TRBJ2-7, so the J assignment may be wrong. Germline lookup yields CDR1 SGHRS and CDR2 YFSETQ. This CDR3 has 14 residues. The CDR3 protein is CASSWDYPDYEQYF. The DNA for the CDR3 is TGCGCCAGCAGCTGGGACTACCCCGATTACGAGCAGTACTTC.

This clonotype appeared a few times. This sequence joins TRBV15 and TRBJ2-1; D assignment may be TRBD1 or TRBD2 (5 bases each). In germline, CDR1 is LNHNV, CDR2 YYDKDF (reference sequence). The CDR3 spans 13 residues. Trimming stripped 2 bases from V and 12 bases from J, with 14 bases between. Here the CDR3 reads CATSRRQRGAQFF. The CDR3 nucleotides read TGTGCCACCAGCAGAAGACAGAGGGGTGCGCAGTTCTTC. The full variable domain, in which reference TRBV15 and TRBJ2-1 provide the parts outside the CDR3, is DAMVIQNPRYQVTQFGKPVTLSCSQTLNHNVMYWYQQKSSQAPKLLFHYYDKDFNNEADTPDNFQSRRPNTSFCFLDIRSPGLGDTAMYLCATSRRQRGAQFFGPGTRLTVL.

This clonotype was seen a handful of times. The rearrangement links TRBV5-1 to TRBJ2-7, with D maybe TRBD1 (6 bases). The CDR3 has 14 amino acids. V was cut by 4 bases and J by 2 bases, with 13 bases left in between. CDR1 is SGHRS, CDR2 YFSETQ, per germline. As DNA, the CDR3 is TGCGCCAGCAGCCCCGAACAGGGCCCCTACGAGCAGTACTTC. This translates into CASSPEQGPYEQYF.

Ten or more counts support this clonotype. The chain links TRBV10-3 to TRBJ2-7; TRBD2 matches at 8 bases. The CDR3 sequence is 14 residues long. Germline lookup yields CDR1 ENHRY and CDR2 SYGVKD. The ends lost 6 bases at V and 7 bases at J; junction bases unmatched: 11. The DNA for the CDR3 is TGTGCCATCAGGTCACTAGCGGAGAGGGGGGAGCAGTACTTC. Protein product: CAIRSLAERGEQYF.

Worth noting for this clonotype: One end of the junction fails to match germline, which may point to a read error. The J gene is TRBJ2-3, the V gene TRBV12-3 or TRBV12-4; perhaps TRBD2 as D (7 bases). The CDR3 is 15 amino acids. The chain's CDR3 is CACSFRGGATDTQYF. CDR3 coding DNA: TGTGCCTGCAGTTTTAGGGGGGGGGCAACAGATACGCAGTATTTT.

This clonotype was observed a handful of times. The genes are TRBV5-1 and TRBJ1-2; 9 positions agree with TRBD1. Trimming took 0 bases from V and 3 from J; bases not matched to a gene: 0. The CDR3 sequence is 14 residues long. Germline CDR1 and CDR2: SGHRS and YFSETQ. The CDR3 nucleotides are TGCGCCAGCAGCTTGGACAGGGGGCACTATGGCTACACCTTC. It encodes CASSLDRGHYGYTF.

The rearrangement links TRBV30 to TRBJ2-1, with no clear D. V was trimmed by 3 bases and J by 6 bases, leaving 18 bases between them. The CDR3 is 15 amino acids. CDR1 GTSNPN and CDR2 SVGIG come from the germline V gene (reference sequence). This chain's CDR3 is CAWSPTWGPGNEQFF. The CDR3 bases are TGTGCCTGGAGCCCAACTTGGGGTCCAGGCAATGAGCAGTTCTTC.

This clonotype has at least ten counts. The V gene is TRBV29-1, the J gene TRBJ2-1; a weak D match, TRBD1 (5 bases). CDR1 and CDR2 (germline): SQVTM, ANQGSEA. The CDR3 covers 14 residues. The V and J ends lost 3 bases and 1 base respectively, with 10 bases between them. The CDR3 DNA follows: TGCAGCGTTGACAGCAGGGCTTCCTACAATGAGCAGTTCTTC. Residues: CSVDSRASYNEQFF.

In this sample, this clonotype turned up a few times. This chain connects TRBV5-1 to TRBJ2-1; the match to TRBD1 covers 9 bases. The CDR3 runs 15 residues. V gave up 4 bases and J gave up 4 bases; unmatched junction bases: 6. In germline, CDR1 is SGHRS, CDR2 YFSETQ. CDR3 in amino acids: CASSQGQGLYNEQFF. The CDR3 region has the DNA TGCGCCAGCAGCCAGGGACAGGGATTATACAATGAGCAGTTCTTC.

This clonotype was observed a few times. This chain connects TRBV20-1 to TRBJ2-7; TRBD1 aligns across 10 bases. This CDR3 spans 15 amino acids. Germline V gene sequence: CDR1 DFQATT, CDR2 SNEGSKA (reference sequence). V lost 0 bases and J lost 4; bases outside the gene matches: 6. DNA of the CDR3: TGCAGTGCTAGAGATATGAGACAGGGGGCATACGAGCAGTACTTC. Encoded protein: CSARDMRQGAYEQYF.

About this clonotype: Without the conserved terminal phenylalanine or tryptophan, this CDR3 likely stems from a read error. The chain links TRBV3-1 to TRBJ2-1; possibly TRBD1 for D (6 bases). The CDR3 consists of 16 residues. Germline V gene lookup returns CDR1 LGHDT and CDR2 YNNKEL (reference sequence). V shed 3 bases and J shed 8 bases, with 20 bases lying between them. The CDR3 spells CASSHYRDFKNDEQFY. CDR3 sequence (DNA): TGTGCCAGCAGCCACTACAGGGATTTTAAGAACGATGAGCAGTTCTAC.

The sample holds a few counts of this clonotype. The rearrangement uses TRBV27 and TRBJ2-2, with 7 positions matching TRBD1. From germline, CDR1 is MNHEY and CDR2 SMNVEV (reference sequence). This CDR3 has 15 residues. Unmatched junction bases numbered 5, after V lost 3 bases and J lost 4 bases. The DNA of the CDR3 is TGTGCCAGCAGTTTCGTGGCAGGGGGCACCGGGGAGCTGTTTTTT. This translates into CASSFVAGGTGELFF.